This entry lists 27 T cell receptor beta chains sequenced from one sample in a study of STAT5B mutations in CD4+ large granular lymphocyte leukemia. Assay: immunoSEQ multiplex PCR; the TCRdb copy retains only in-frame clones and omits some. Altogether approximately 20,000 clones are present, about 88% being singletons, with the ten largest covering around 14%. The specimen sequenced was CD4+ T cells from blood buffy coats. The source is a human donor in good health.

V and J are TRBV19 and TRBJ1-2; D is possibly TRBD1 (6 bases). Germline CDR1 and CDR2: LNHDA and SQIVND (reference sequence). V lost 4 bases and J lost 4, with 13 bases in between. The CDR3 sequence is 14 residues long. Here the CDR3 reads CASSTLGGAYGYTF. The CDR3 region has the DNA TGTGCCAGTAGTACTCTCGGGGGGGCCTATGGCTACACCTTC.

The V gene is TRBV14, the J gene TRBJ2-2; TRBD2 matches 8 bases. This CDR3 has 16 residues. Per the germline V gene, CDR1 is SGHDN and CDR2 is FVKESK. J gave up 4 bases and V 4 bases, and 8 bases lay outside the gene matches. This CDR3 is CASSLRTSSSTGELFF. CDR3 coding DNA: TGTGCCAGCAGCCTAAGGACTAGCTCGAGCACCGGGGAGCTGTTTTTT.

The CDR3 sequence is CASSPILTHTGELFF. Written as DNA, the CDR3 is TGTGCCAGCTCACCAATACTAACCCACACCGGGGAGCTGTTTTTT. V gene TRBV18 combines with J gene TRBJ2-2; D call uncertain. Trimming pared 2 bases from V and 3 bases from J, leaving 10 bases between. The CDR3 sequence is 15 residues long. Germline assignment: CDR1 KGHSH and CDR2 LQKENI.

The CDR3 DNA sequence: TGCGCCAGCAGCCAAGATAAGGGGAGGACAGGGTCCCACGAGCAGTACTTC. It codes for CASSQDKGRTGSHEQYF. This chain connects TRBV4-1 to TRBJ2-7, with 8 nucleotides matching TRBD1. Germline V gives CDR1 MGHRA, CDR2 YSYEKL. Losses at the gene ends were 0 bases for V and 5 bases for J; bases not matched to a gene: 12. The CDR3 contains 17 residues.

The rearrangement links TRBV29-1 to TRBJ1-3, with 8 positions matching TRBD1. Trimming at V came to 4 bases and at J to 2 bases, leaving 4 bases not matched to a gene. Germline V gene lookup returns CDR1 SQVTM and CDR2 ANQGSEA. The CDR3 covers 14 residues. CDR3 sequence reads: CSVGQGTAGNTIYF. The CDR3 coding sequence is TGCAGCGTTGGACAGGGGACGGCTGGAAACACCATATATTTT.

J is TRBJ1-4 and V is TRBV2; no reliable D call. V lost 6 bases and J 2 bases, leaving 16 bases between the germline ends. Germline CDR1 reads SNHLY; CDR2 reads FYNNEI. The length of the CDR3 is 16 residues. Here the CDR3 reads CASSARSPGTNEKLFF. The CDR3 DNA reads TGTGCCAGCAGCGCCAGGTCACCGGGCACTAATGAAAAACTGTTTTTT.

V gene TRBV9 combines with J gene TRBJ1-4, with 7 bases aligning to TRBD1. Germline V gives CDR1 SGDLS, CDR2 YYNGEE. J gave up 6 bases and V 3 bases, and 5 bases lay outside the gene matches. The CDR3 loop spans 14 amino acids. CDR3 DNA: TGTGCCAGCAGCGCACCTACAGGGGATGAAAAACTGTTTTTT. Translated, it gives CASSAPTGDEKLFF.

In DNA, the CDR3 is TGTGCCAGCAGCTTGCCGGGGGACAATCAGCCCCAGCATTTT. As protein: CASSLPGDNQPQHF. The J gene is TRBJ1-5, the V gene TRBV5-4; D might be TRBD1 (5 bases). Germline V gene data show CDR1 as SGHNT and CDR2 as YYREEE (reference sequence). The CDR3 sequence is 14 residues long. V gave up 1 base and J gave up 3 bases, with 8 bases separating them.

J is TRBJ2-1 and V is TRBV14; 7 bases line up with TRBD2. The V segment lost 3 bases and the J segment 1 base; nucleotides outside the gene matches: 3. CDR1 and CDR2 from the germline V gene are SGHDN and FVKESK. The CDR3 totals 15 residues. CDR3 protein: CASSHPLASYNEQFF. The CDR3 nucleotides read TGTGCCAGCAGCCACCCACTAGCGTCCTACAATGAGCAGTTCTTC.

This clone was seen only once. This sequence joins TRBV14 and TRBJ2-2, with a tentative D call TRBD2 (5 bases). The CDR3 covers 15 residues. CDR1 and CDR2 from the germline V gene are SGHDN and FVKESK. V lost 5 bases and J lost 5, with 15 bases in between. The CDR3 nucleotides read TGTGCCAGCAGCTCAGCCTGGGAGTGGACCGGGGAGCTGTTTTTT. Translating it yields CASSSAWEWTGELFF.

The J gene is TRBJ1-2, the V gene TRBV19; the D gene is possibly TRBD1 (6 bases). V lost 4 bases to trimming and J lost 3 bases, with 9 bases between them. The CDR3 consists of 13 residues. Germline V gene lookup returns CDR1 LNHDA and CDR2 SQIVND (reference sequence). CDR3 protein: CASSRQDHYGYTF. The CDR3 region has the DNA TGTGCCAGTAGTAGACAGGACCACTATGGCTACACCTTC. Full variable domain (outside the CDR3, taken from reference TRBV19 and TRBJ1-2): DGGITQSPKYLFRKEGQNVTLSCEQNLNHDAMYWYRQDPGQGLRLIYYSQIVNDFQKGDIAEGYSVSREKKESFPLTVTSAQKNPTAFYLCASSRQDHYGYTFGSGTRLTVV.

The chain recombines TRBV29-1 with TRBJ2-3; 7 bases are a match to TRBD1. V dropped 6 bases and J dropped 3; count of bases not matched to a gene: 9. There are 14 residues in the CDR3. Germline V CDR1 and CDR2: SQVTM, ANQGSEA. The CDR3, as DNA: TGCAGCGTCCAACAGGGGAGTGGAACAGATACGCAGTATTTT. The encoded protein is CSVQQGSGTDTQYF.

The chain links TRBV10-2 to TRBJ2-1; TRBD2 agrees at 11 bases. After removal of 7 bases from V and 9 bases from J, the junction contained 8 bases not matched to a gene. This CDR3 has 14 amino acids. From germline, CDR1 is WSHSY and CDR2 SAAADI. The CDR3 here is CASTLSGRASEQFF. Written as DNA, the CDR3 is TGCGCCAGCACCCTTAGCGGGAGGGCCAGTGAGCAGTTCTTC.

V gene TRBV6-1 combines with J gene TRBJ1-3, with TRBD1 as a possible D gene (6 bases). CDR3 size: 13 residues. The V end lost 7 bases, the J end lost 1 base, and 8 bases lay between the germline ends. CDR1 MNHNS and CDR2 SASEGT come from the germline V gene. CDR3 amino acids: CASMGASGNTIYF. The CDR3 region has the DNA TGTGCCAGCATGGGGGCTTCTGGAAACACCATATATTTT.

V and J are TRBV4-1 and TRBJ1-2; perhaps TRBD1 as D (5 bases). Germline lookup yields CDR1 MGHRA and CDR2 YSYEKL. The CDR3 spans 14 residues. V was trimmed by 1 base and J by 4 bases, leaving 10 bases between them. This CDR3 is CASSQGGVFYGYTF. CDR3 in DNA: TGCGCCAGCAGCCAAGGGGGGGTATTCTATGGCTACACCTTC.

This chain joins TRBV6-5 and TRBJ1-1, with 11 nucleotides matching TRBD1. The V gene end was trimmed by 6 bases and the J gene end by 3 bases; junction bases not matched to a gene: 6. Germline V lookup: CDR1 MNHEY, CDR2 SVGAGI. The CDR3 extends over 15 amino acids. The CDR3 protein is CASSRTGGIYTEAFF. CDR3 bases: TGTGCCAGCAGCCGGACAGGGGGCATATACACTGAAGCTTTCTTT.

In its sample, this clone was seen a few times. V usage is TRBV9 and J usage is TRBJ2-7, with TRBD2 identical over 7 bases. The CDR3 consists of 15 residues. V dropped 0 bases and J dropped 0; count of bases not matched to a gene: 3. From germline, CDR1 is SGDLS and CDR2 YYNGEE. CDR3 nucleotide sequence: TGTGCCAGCAGCGTAGGACGCGGGGGCTCCTACGAGCAGTACTTC. Its protein is CASSVGRGGSYEQYF.

The genes are TRBV9 and TRBJ2-7, with D tentatively TRBD1 or TRBD2 (5 bases each). The germline CDR1 and CDR2 sequences are SGDLS and YYNGEE. Trimming shortened V by 1 base and J by 5 bases, and 10 bases separated the two germline ends. The CDR3 totals 13 residues. The CDR3 region is CASSVSLGDEQYF. Written as DNA, the CDR3 is TGTGCCAGCAGCGTAAGTTTGGGGGACGAGCAGTACTTC.

There are a few counts of this clone. The chain links TRBV2 to TRBJ1-3, with 7 positions matching TRBD1. Germline CDR1 SNHLY, CDR2 FYNNEI. V lost 2 bases to trimming and J lost 8 bases; unmatched junction nucleotides: 9. The CDR3 consists of 15 residues. This CDR3 reads CASSETRGSRDTIYF. CDR3 DNA: TGTGCCAGCAGTGAAACCAGGGGGAGTCGGGACACCATATATTTT.

With respect to this clone: The same CDR3 is also encoded by other DNA sequences in this sample. The V gene is TRBV5-4, the J gene TRBJ2-5, with a tentative D call TRBD2 (6 bases). V lost 4 bases, J lost 7 bases, and 20 bases lay in between. The CDR3 spans 15 residues. Looked up from germline, CDR1 is SGHNT and CDR2 is YYREEE (reference sequence). CDR3 in DNA: TGTGCCAGCAGCCGCTGGGGGGATCAGAGTAGGACCCAGTACTTC. Translating gives CASSRWGDQSRTQYF.

The rearrangement uses TRBV9 and TRBJ2-4; 10 nucleotides line up with TRBD1. The CDR3 is 14 amino acids. Trimming took 6 bases from V and 8 from J; bases not matched to a gene: 8. CDR1 is SGDLS and CDR2 is YYNGEE in the germline V gene. DNA for the CDR3: TGTGCCAGCACAGACAGGGGGCGATCGGACATTCAGTACTTC. Amino acids: CASTDRGRSDIQYF.

As regards this clone: One end of the junction varies from germline; a read error may be responsible. The rearrangement uses TRBV6-1 and TRBJ2-7; perhaps TRBD1 as D (6 bases). Per germline, CDR1 MNHNS and CDR2 SASEGT. The CDR3 sequence is 14 residues long. The CDR3 bases are TGTGCCAGCAGTGGTTGGACAGCTTATTACGGGCAGTACTTC. The encoded protein is CASSGWTAYYGQYF.

The rearrangement uses TRBV7-8 and TRBJ2-5; TRBD2 matches 16 bases. The germline V gene encodes CDR1 SGHVS and CDR2 FQNEAQ. With 5 bases clipped from V and 2 bases from J, the junction kept 14 bases outside the gene matches. This CDR3 has 20 residues. CDR3 sequence reads: CASSRGTSGRADKWQETQYF. CDR3 in DNA: TGTGCCAGCAGCCGGGGGACTAGCGGGAGGGCCGATAAGTGGCAAGAGACCCAGTACTTC.

The genes are TRBV2 and TRBJ2-3; possibly TRBD1 or TRBD2 for D (5 bases each). Germline CDR1 is SNHLY and CDR2 is FYNNEI. The CDR3 runs 12 residues. V was pared by 6 bases and J by 5 bases, with 9 bases between. CDR3 sequence (DNA): TGTGCCAGCAGAGGGGACGGAGATACGCAGTATTTT. The encoded protein is CASRGDGDTQYF. The whole variable domain, remainder taken from reference TRBV2 and TRBJ2-3, is EPEVTQTPSHQVTQMGQEVILRCVPISNHLYFYWYRQILGQKVEFLVSFYNNEISEKSEIFDDQFSVERPDGSNFTLKIRSTKLEDSAMYFCASRGDGDTQYFGPGTRLTVL.

This clone was picked up one time. V and J are TRBV9 and TRBJ2-3; 9 bases align to TRBD2. V lost 2 bases, J lost 6 bases, and 7 bases stayed unmatched. Germline V gene lookup returns CDR1 SGDLS and CDR2 YYNGEE. This CDR3 spans 15 amino acids. In DNA, the CDR3 is TGTGCCAGCAGCGTTGAAGCGGGAGGAGTTGATACGCAGTATTTT. Translating it yields CASSVEAGGVDTQYF.

The rearrangement uses TRBV29-1 and TRBJ2-3; TRBD1 matches at 8 bases. Germline V gene data show CDR1 as SQVTM and CDR2 as ANQGSEA. V dropped 7 bases and J dropped 5; count of bases not matched to a gene: 8. This CDR3 has 13 amino acids. In DNA form, the CDR3 reads TGCAGCGGTGTCCAGGGGGCTGGAGATACGCAGTATTTT. Protein product: CSGVQGAGDTQYF.

V gene TRBV5-4 combines with J gene TRBJ2-1, with 9 bases lining up with TRBD2. There are 15 residues in the CDR3. V lost 4 bases and J lost 3; bases outside the gene matches: 5. CDR1 and CDR2 from the germline V gene are SGHNT and YYREEE (reference sequence). CDR3 sequence: CASSRTSEDYNEQFF. The CDR3 coding sequence is TGTGCCAGCAGCAGGACTAGCGAGGACTACAATGAGCAGTTCTTC.